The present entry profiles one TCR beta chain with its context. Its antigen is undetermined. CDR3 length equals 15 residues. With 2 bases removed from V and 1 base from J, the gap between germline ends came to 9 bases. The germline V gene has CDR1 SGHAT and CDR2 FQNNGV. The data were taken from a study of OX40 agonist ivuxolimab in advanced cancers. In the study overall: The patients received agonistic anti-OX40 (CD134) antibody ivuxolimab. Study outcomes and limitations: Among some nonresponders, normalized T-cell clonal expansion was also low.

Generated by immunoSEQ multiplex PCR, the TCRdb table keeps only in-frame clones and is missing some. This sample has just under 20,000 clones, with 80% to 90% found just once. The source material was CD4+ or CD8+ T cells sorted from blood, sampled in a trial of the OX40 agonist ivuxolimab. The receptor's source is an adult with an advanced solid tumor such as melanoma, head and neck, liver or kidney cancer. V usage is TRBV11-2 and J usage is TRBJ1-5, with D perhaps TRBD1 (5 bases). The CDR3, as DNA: TGTGCCAGCAGCTTATGGGGGGAGAGCAATCAGCCCCAGCATTTT. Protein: CASSLWGESNQPQHF.